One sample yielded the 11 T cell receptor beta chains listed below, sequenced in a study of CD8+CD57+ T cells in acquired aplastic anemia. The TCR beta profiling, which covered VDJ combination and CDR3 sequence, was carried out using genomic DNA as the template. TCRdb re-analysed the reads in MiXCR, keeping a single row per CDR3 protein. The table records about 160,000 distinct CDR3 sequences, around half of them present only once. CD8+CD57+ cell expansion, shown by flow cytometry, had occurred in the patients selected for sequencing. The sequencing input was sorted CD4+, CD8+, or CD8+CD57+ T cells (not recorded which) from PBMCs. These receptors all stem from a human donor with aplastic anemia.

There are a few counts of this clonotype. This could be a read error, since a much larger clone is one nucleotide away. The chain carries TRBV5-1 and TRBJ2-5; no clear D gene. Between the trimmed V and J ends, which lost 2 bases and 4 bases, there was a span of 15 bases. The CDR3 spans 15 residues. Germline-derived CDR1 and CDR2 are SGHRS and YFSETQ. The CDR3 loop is CASSFITPIRETQYF. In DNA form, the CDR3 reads TGCGCCAGCAGCTTCATTACCCCAATTCGAGAGACCCAGTACTTC. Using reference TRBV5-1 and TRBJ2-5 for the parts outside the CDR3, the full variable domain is KAGVTQTPRYLIKTRGQQVTLSCSPISGHRSVSWYQQTPGQGLQFLFEYFSETQRNKGNFPGRFSGRQFSNSRSEMNVSTLELGDSALYLCASSFITPIRETQYFGPGTRLLVL.

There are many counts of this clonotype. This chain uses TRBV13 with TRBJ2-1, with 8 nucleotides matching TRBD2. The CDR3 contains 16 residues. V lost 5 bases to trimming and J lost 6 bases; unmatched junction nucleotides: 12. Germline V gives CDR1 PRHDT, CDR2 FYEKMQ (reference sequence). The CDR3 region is CASSQRRLAFGNEQFF. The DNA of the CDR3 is TGTGCCAGCAGCCAAAGGCGACTAGCGTTCGGCAATGAGCAGTTCTTC.

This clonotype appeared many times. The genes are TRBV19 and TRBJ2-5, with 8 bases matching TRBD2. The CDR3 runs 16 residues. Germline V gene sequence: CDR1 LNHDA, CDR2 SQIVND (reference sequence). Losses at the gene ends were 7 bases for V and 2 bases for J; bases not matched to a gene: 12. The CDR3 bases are TGTGCCAGTATGAGGTCGGCTAGCGGGTTGCAAGAGACCCAGTACTTC. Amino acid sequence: CASMRSASGLQETQYF.

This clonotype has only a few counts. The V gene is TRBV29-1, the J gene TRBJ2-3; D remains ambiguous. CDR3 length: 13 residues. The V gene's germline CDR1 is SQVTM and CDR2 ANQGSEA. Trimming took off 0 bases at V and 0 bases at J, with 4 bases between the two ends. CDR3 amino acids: CSVEETSTDTQYF. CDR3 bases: TGCAGCGTTGAAGAAACCAGCACAGATACGCAGTATTTT.

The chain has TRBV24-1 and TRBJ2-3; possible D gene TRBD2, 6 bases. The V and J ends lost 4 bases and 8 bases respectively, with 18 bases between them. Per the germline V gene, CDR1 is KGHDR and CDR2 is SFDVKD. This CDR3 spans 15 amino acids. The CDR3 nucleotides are TGTGCCACCAGTGAGTTTCCAGGACTGGGAGGTACGCAGTATTTT. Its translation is CATSEFPGLGGTQYF.

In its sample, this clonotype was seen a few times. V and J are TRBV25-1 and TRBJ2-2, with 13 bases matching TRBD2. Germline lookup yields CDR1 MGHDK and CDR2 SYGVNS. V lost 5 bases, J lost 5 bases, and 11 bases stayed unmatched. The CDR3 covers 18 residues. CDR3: CASSYTGLAGVGTGELFF. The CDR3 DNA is TGTGCCAGCAGTTACACCGGACTAGCGGGAGTGGGGACCGGGGAGCTGTTTTTT.

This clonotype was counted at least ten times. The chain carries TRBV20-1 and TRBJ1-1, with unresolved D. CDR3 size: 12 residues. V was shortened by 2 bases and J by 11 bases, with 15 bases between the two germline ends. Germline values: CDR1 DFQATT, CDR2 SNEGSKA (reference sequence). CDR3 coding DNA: TGCAGTGCTAGACCCGAGGGCCCGGCGGCTTTCTTT. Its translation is CSARPEGPAAFF.

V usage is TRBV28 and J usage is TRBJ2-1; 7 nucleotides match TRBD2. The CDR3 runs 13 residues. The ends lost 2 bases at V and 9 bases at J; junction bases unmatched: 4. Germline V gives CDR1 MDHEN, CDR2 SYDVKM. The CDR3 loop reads CASSLVGGTEQFF. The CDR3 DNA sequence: TGTGCCAGCAGTTTAGTGGGAGGGACTGAGCAGTTCTTC.

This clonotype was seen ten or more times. CDR3 amino acids: CASSQDLGPLNEQFF. CDR3 DNA sequence: TGCGCCAGCAGCCAAGATCTGGGCCCCCTAAATGAGCAGTTCTTC. The chain is built from TRBV4-3 and TRBJ2-1; no definite D call. Trimming stripped 0 bases from V and 7 bases from J, with 13 bases between. The CDR3 has 15 residues. CDR1 is LGHNA, CDR2 YSLEER, per germline.

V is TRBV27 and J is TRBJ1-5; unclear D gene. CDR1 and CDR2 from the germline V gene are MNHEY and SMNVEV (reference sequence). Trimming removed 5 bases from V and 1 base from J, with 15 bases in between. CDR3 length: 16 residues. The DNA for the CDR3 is TGTGCCAGCAGTACGAGCACCTCGTTGAGCAATCAGCCCCAGCATTTT. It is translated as CASSTSTSLSNQPQHF.

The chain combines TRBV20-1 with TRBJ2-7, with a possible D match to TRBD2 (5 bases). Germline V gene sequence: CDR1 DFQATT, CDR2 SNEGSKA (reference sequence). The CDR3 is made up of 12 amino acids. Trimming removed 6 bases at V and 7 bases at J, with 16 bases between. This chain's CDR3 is CSARTSSGEQYF. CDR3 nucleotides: TGCAGTGCCCGGACTTCGAGCGGAGAGCAGTACTTC.